This T cell receptor beta chain comes out of a study of shared clonotypes between healthy human individuals. Study observations and caveats: The authors expected sequencing depth to affect clonotype sharing among donors.

In regard to this clone: Its antigen remains unknown. Distinct nucleotide sequences in the sample also encode this CDR3.

Donors, without exception, were Caucasian adults residing in Nashville, Tennessee. Sequenced by immunoSEQ multiplex PCR; TCRdb stores in-frame clones only, minus some. The data hold roughly 520,000 clones, with about 96% observed a single time. The specimen sequenced was naive CD4+ T cells sorted from blood. Regarding subset: CD45RA+ positively selected. This sequence was found in a woman aged 25-40 years in good health.

The CDR3 loop is CASRQGAGANVLTF. The CDR3, as DNA: TGTGCCAGCAGACAGGGGGCTGGGGCCAACGTCCTGACTTTC. The rearrangement uses TRBV6-1 and TRBJ2-6; 8 positions agree with TRBD1. Germline assignment: CDR1 MNHNS and CDR2 SASEGT. This CDR3 has 14 amino acids. J lost 2 bases, V lost 6 bases, and 0 bases had no gene match.